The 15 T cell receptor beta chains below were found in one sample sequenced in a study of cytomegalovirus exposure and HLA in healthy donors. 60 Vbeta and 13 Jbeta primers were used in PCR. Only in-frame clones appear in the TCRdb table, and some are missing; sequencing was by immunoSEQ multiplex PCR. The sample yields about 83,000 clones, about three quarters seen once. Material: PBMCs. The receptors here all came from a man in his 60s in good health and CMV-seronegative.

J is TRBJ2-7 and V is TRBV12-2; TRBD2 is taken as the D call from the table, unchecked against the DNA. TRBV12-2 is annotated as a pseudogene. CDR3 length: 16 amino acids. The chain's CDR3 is CASRLDSRGFSYEQYF. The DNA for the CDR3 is TGTGCAAGTCGCTTAGATTCCCGGGGATTCTCCTACGAGCAGTACTTC.

CDR3 sequence: CASSLGGGGYNEQFF. CDR3 nucleotide sequence: TGTGCCAGCAGCTTGGGGGGGGGAGGATACAATGAGCAGTTCTTC. The chain combines TRBV5-4 with TRBJ2-1, with 7 bases aligning to TRBD2. The CDR3 has 15 amino acids. J lost 4 bases, V lost 0 bases, and 4 bases had no gene match. The germline gives CDR1 SGHNT, CDR2 YYREEE (reference sequence).

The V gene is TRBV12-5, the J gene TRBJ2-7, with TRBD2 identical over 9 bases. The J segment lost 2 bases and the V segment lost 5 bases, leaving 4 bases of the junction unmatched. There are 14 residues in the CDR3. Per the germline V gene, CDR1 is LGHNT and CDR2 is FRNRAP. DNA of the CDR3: TGTGCTAGTGGTCGCGGGGGGGACCCCTACGAGCAGTACTTC. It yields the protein CASGRGGDPYEQYF.

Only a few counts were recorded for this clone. CDR3 sequence (DNA): TGCGCCAGCAGCTTAGCGGGAGGGGACACCGGGGAGCTGTTTTTT. It codes for CASSLAGGDTGELFF. The V call is TRBV5-1, the J call TRBJ2-2; TRBD2 agrees at 10 bases. V lost 2 bases and J lost 3; bases outside the gene matches: 1. The CDR3 spans 15 residues. The V gene's germline CDR1 is SGHRS and CDR2 YFSETQ.

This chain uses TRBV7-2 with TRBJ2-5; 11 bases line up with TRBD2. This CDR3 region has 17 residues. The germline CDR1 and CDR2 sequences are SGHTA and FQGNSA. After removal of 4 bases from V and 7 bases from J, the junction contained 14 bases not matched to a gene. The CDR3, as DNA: TGTGCCAGCAGCTCAATTAGCGGGGGGGCCGAAGAGGGGACCCAGTACTTC. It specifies CASSSISGGAEEGTQYF. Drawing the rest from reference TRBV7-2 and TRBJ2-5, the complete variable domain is GAGVSQSPSNKVTEKGKDVELRCDPISGHTALYWYRQSLGQGLEFLIYFQGNSAPDKSGLPSDRFSAERTGGSVSTLTIQRTQQEDSAVYLCASSSISGGAEEGTQYFGPGTRLLVL.

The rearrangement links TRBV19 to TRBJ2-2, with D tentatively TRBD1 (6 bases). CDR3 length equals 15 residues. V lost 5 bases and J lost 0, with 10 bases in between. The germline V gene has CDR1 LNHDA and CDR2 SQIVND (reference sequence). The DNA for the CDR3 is TGTGCCAGTAGTCGGCAGGGGACGAACACCGGGGAGCTGTTTTTT. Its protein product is CASSRQGTNTGELFF.

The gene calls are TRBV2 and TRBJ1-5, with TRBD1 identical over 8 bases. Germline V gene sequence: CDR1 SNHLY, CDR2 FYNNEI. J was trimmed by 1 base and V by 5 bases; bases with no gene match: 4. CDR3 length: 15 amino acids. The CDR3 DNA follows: TGTGCCAGCAGTTACGCAGGGGGCAGCAATCAGCCCCAGCATTTT. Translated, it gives CASSYAGGSNQPQHF.

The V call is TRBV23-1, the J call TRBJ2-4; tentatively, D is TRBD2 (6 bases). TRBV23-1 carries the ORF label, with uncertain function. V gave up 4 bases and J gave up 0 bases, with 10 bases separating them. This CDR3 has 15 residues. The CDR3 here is CASSPQGLAKNIQYF. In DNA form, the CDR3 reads TGCGCCAGCAGTCCCCAGGGACTAGCCAAAAACATTCAGTACTTC.

The CDR3 sequence is CASSIQGDLNTEAFF. CDR3 coding DNA: TGCGCCAGCAGTATACAGGGTGACCTGAACACTGAAGCTTTCTTT. The chain combines TRBV23-1 with TRBJ1-1; TRBD1 is a possible D gene (6 bases). TRBV23-1 is filed as an ORF, its function uncertain. CDR3 length equals 15 residues. Trimming left V 5 bases short and J 0 bases short, with 13 bases between.

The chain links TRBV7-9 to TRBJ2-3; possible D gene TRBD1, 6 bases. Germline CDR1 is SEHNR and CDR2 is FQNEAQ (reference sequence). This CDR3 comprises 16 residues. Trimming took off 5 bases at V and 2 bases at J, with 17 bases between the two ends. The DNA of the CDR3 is TGTGCCAGCAGCCCCCTTGGTAGGGGGAACACAGATACGCAGTATTTT. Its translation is CASSPLGRGNTDTQYF. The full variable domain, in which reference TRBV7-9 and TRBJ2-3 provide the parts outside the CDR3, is DTGVSQNPRHKITKRGQNVTFRCDPISEHNRLYWYRQTLGQGPEFLTYFQNEAQLEKSRLLSDRFSAERPKGSFSTLEIQRTEQGDSAMYLCASSPLGRGNTDTQYFGPGTRLTVL.

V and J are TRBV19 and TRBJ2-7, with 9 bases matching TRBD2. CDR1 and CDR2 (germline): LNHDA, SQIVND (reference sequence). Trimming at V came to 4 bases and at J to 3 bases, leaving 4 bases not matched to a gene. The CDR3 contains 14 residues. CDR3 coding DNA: TGTGCCAGTAGTAGCGGGAGGGGGAACTACGAGCAGTACTTC. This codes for CASSSGRGNYEQYF.

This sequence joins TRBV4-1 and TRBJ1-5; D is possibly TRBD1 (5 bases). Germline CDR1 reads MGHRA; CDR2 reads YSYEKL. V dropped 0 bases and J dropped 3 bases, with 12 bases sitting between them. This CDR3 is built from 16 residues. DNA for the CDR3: TGCGCCAGCAGCCAAGACCCACAGGCCTACAATCAGCCCCAGCATTTT. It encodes CASSQDPQAYNQPQHF.

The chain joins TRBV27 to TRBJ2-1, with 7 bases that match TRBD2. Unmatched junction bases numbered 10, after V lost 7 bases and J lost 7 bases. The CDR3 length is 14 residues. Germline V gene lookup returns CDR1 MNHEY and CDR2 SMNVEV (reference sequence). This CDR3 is CASTPWGGGNEQFF. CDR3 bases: TGTGCCAGCACCCCTTGGGGGGGTGGAAATGAGCAGTTCTTC.

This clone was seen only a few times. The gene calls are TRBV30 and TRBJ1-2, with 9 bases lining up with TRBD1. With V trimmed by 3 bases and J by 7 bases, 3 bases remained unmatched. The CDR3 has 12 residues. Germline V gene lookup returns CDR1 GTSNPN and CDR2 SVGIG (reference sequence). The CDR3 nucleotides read TGTGCCTGGAGCGCGGACAGGGGTGGCTACACCTTC. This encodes CAWSADRGGYTF.

For the CDR3, the DNA is TGTGCCATCAAAACCTCGGGCGAGCAGTACTTC. Its translation: CAIKTSGEQYF. The chain recombines TRBV10-3 with TRBJ2-7, with unresolved D. The germline gives CDR1 ENHRY, CDR2 SYGVKD. Trimming cost V 7 bases and J 6 bases, with 10 bases left between them. The CDR3 covers 11 residues.